The 4 T cell receptor beta chains reported below all come from one sample, sequenced in a study of CD4 and CD8 cells across lung adenocarcinoma regions. One entry per CDR3 protein, called by TCRdb with MiXCR from the PCR reads. The sample has about 2,400 distinct CDR3 sequences, approximately 61% seen once. Sequenced material: CD4+ T cells from the center of a lung tumor. These receptor sequences come from a female donor with lung adenocarcinoma. The CD4 and CD8 labels of this study may be unreliable.

The chain uses TRBV6-1 and TRBJ1-6; D gene unclear. Per germline, CDR1 MNHNS and CDR2 SASEGT. There are 13 residues in the CDR3. Trimming left V 7 bases short and J 7 bases short, with 11 bases between. Here the CDR3 reads CASTEHFNSPLHF. CDR3 sequence (DNA): TGTGCCAGCACCGAACATTTCAATTCACCCCTCCACTTT.

This clonotype showed up just a few times. The rearrangement links TRBV10-2 to TRBJ2-1; D is unclear. The CDR3 is made up of 13 amino acids. From germline, CDR1 is WSHSY and CDR2 SAAADI. With 7 bases removed from V and 6 bases from J, the gap between germline ends came to 13 bases. In DNA, the CDR3 is TGCGCCAGCATGGGCCCTTCCCTCAATGAGCAGTTCTTC. It codes for CASMGPSLNEQFF.

This clonotype was detected a few times. The chain is built from TRBV4-1 and TRBJ1-4; 8 bases map to TRBD1. CDR3 length: 15 residues. The trim removed 4 bases at V and 4 bases at J, leaving 5 bases unmatched. Germline values: CDR1 MGHRA, CDR2 YSYEKL. CDR3 loop: CASSPGTGVNEKLFF. The CDR3 DNA reads TGCGCCAGCAGCCCGGGGACAGGAGTTAATGAAAAACTGTTTTTT.

The chain carries TRBV6-1 and TRBJ2-6; D may be TRBD2 (5 bases). The length of the CDR3 is 14 residues. With 9 bases removed from V and 0 bases from J, the gap between germline ends came to 9 bases. Per the germline V gene, CDR1 is MNHNS and CDR2 is SASEGT. The CDR3, as DNA: TGTGCCAGTGCCGGGATCTCTGGGGCCAACGTCCTGACTTTC. Translation: CASAGISGANVLTF.